One and the same sample provided the 9 T cell receptor beta chains below, sequenced in a study of beta chain features in type 1 diabetes. Isolated RNA was reverse transcribed in full, so expressed TCRB transcripts were sequenced. The protocol was immunoSEQ multiplex PCR, while the TCRdb copy is restricted to in-frame clones and leaves out a portion. The sample lists under 45,000 clones; roughly 50% were seen once. The sample taken for sequencing was stem cell memory CD4+ T cells from blood. These TCRs come from a woman aged 25 to 39 in good health.

This chain joins TRBV7-9 and TRBJ1-2; 9 bases are shared with TRBD1. CDR3 length: 15 residues. The germline CDR1 and CDR2 sequences are SEHNR and FQNEAQ (reference sequence). Trimming at V came to 4 bases and at J to 4 bases, leaving 7 bases not matched to a gene. The CDR3 is CASSSDRGKFYGYTF. CDR3 DNA: TGTGCCAGCAGCTCCGACAGGGGGAAATTCTATGGCTACACCTTC.

This chain links TRBV9 with TRBJ2-1, with 7 bases that match TRBD2. The CDR3 covers 16 residues. The V segment lost 4 bases and the J segment 4 bases; nucleotides outside the gene matches: 11. From germline, CDR1 is SGDLS and CDR2 YYNGEE. CDR3 region: CASSPSLAEVYNEQFF. CDR3 bases: TGTGCCAGCAGCCCCTCTCTAGCGGAAGTTTACAATGAGCAGTTCTTC.

The V call is TRBV2, the J call TRBJ1-5, with D possibly TRBD1 on 5 matching bases. The CDR3 spans 18 residues. The germline gives CDR1 SNHLY, CDR2 FYNNEI. V lost 6 bases, J lost 2 bases, and 23 bases lay in between. This CDR3 reads CASSPKGPGFYGNQPQHF. The CDR3 region has the DNA TGTGCCAGCAGCCCCAAGGGGCCAGGGTTTTATGGCAATCAGCCCCAGCATTTT.

This clone has more than one count but fewer than ten. The rearrangement uses TRBV28 and TRBJ2-5, with D maybe TRBD2 (5 bases). Germline V lookup: CDR1 MDHEN, CDR2 SYDVKM. The CDR3 is 14 residues long. V was trimmed by 6 bases and J by 5 bases, leaving 16 bases between them. The DNA for the CDR3 is TGTGCCAGCAGCCTTGACACGGGAAGGGAGACCCAGTACTTC. Encoded protein: CASSLDTGRETQYF.

This chain connects TRBV4-2 to TRBJ2-5; 11 bases fit TRBD2. CDR1 is LGHNA, CDR2 YNFKEQ, per germline. CDR3 length: 17 amino acids. The V and J ends lost 1 base and 6 bases, in that order; junction bases with no gene match: 10. CDR3 sequence: CASSQALAGGSGKTQYF. The CDR3 bases are TGTGCCAGCAGCCAAGCCCTAGCGGGAGGATCTGGAAAGACCCAGTACTTC.

This clone has a handful of counts. This chain uses TRBV5-1 with TRBJ2-1, with a tentative D call TRBD2 (5 bases). CDR1 SGHRS and CDR2 YFSETQ come from the germline V gene. The length of the CDR3 is 13 residues. The V gene lost 0 bases and the J gene lost 4 bases, with 5 bases spanning the gap. The CDR3 region has the DNA TGCGCCAGCAGCTTGGGGACTTACAATGAGCAGTTCTTC. This encodes CASSLGTYNEQFF.

V usage is TRBV28 and J usage is TRBJ2-2, with D possibly matching TRBD1 (5 bases). V lost 5 bases and J lost 6, with 10 bases in between. The CDR3 sequence is 13 residues long. Germline-derived CDR1 and CDR2 are MDHEN and SYDVKM. The CDR3 DNA reads as TGTGCCAGCAGTACAGGAGTTCCCGGGGAGCTGTTTTTT. It encodes CASSTGVPGELFF.

This chain joins TRBV27 and TRBJ2-7, with 10 nucleotides matching TRBD1. CDR3 length equals 15 residues. Germline V gene sequence: CDR1 MNHEY, CDR2 SMNVEV (reference sequence). With 4 bases clipped from V and 5 bases from J, the junction kept 8 bases outside the gene matches. DNA of the CDR3: TGTGCCAGCAGTTATTTTGGGACAGGGGATGACGAGCAGTACTTC. Protein product: CASSYFGTGDDEQYF.

This clone was detected a few times. V and J are TRBV10-3 and TRBJ2-1; tentatively, D is TRBD2 (5 bases). V lost 1 base and J lost 5, with 12 bases in between. The CDR3 has 15 residues. Germline V lookup: CDR1 ENHRY, CDR2 SYGVKD. The CDR3 protein is CAISEFLRENNEQFF. In DNA, the CDR3 is TGTGCCATCAGTGAGTTCTTGAGGGAAAACAATGAGCAGTTCTTC.